A selection of T cell receptor beta chains follows, all from one sample in a study of CD8 T cells in Susac syndrome. TCRdb re-analysed the immunoSEQ multiplex PCR reads in MiXCR, keeping a single row per CDR3 protein. The table includes about 140,000 distinct CDR3 sequences, around 93% detected once. The sequenced material came from CD4+ T cells from PBMCs. Every receptor here comes from a human donor with Susac syndrome. CDR3s include the opening cysteine and the closing phenylalanine or tryptophan. The D gene is left open where the match is weak. Size tells how often a clone was seen (once, few, many) or the class of an expanded clone, and some rows leave it out.

cdr3_nt cdr3_aa j_call d_call v_call clone_size
TGTGCCAGCAGCGTAGGCGACTTGTGGGAGACCCAGTACTTC CASSVGDLWETQYF TRBJ2-5 NA TRBV9 NA
TGTGCCACCAGCAGAGACAATGAGCAGTTCTTC CATSRDNEQFF TRBJ2-1 NA TRBV15 NA
TGCAGCGTTTCGACAGGGACAAGAAGTAACTATGGCTACACCTTC CSVSTGTRSNYGYTF TRBJ1-2 TRBD1 TRBV29-1 NA
TGTGCCAGCAGCCAAGATCTAACAGGGGTAAAGTACGAGCAGTACTTC CASSQDLTGVKYEQYF TRBJ2-7 TRBD1 TRBV14 once
TGTGCCAGCAGCGCCAACGGACAGGGCTATGGCTACACCTTC CASSANGQGYGYTF TRBJ1-2 TRBD1 TRBV5-5 NA
TGCAGTGCTAGCGATACTACTAAACCCTACAATGAGCAGTTCTTC CSASDTTKPYNEQFF TRBJ2-1 NA TRBV20-1 NA
TGTGCCAGCAGCTTAGTAGAGGACAAGGGCTACACCTTC CASSLVEDKGYTF TRBJ1-2 NA TRBV11-2 once
TGCAGTGCTAGAGATTGGCAGGGGAACCATGGCTACACCTTC CSARDWQGNHGYTF TRBJ1-2 NA TRBV20-1 NA
TGCAGTGCAAAACAGGGGGCCGAAGAAAAACTGTTTTTT CSAKQGAEEKLFF TRBJ1-4 TRBD1 TRBV20-1 NA
TGTGCCAGCAGTTTGAGCCGTACCGGGGAGCTGTTTTTT CASSLSRTGELFF TRBJ2-2 NA TRBV6-5 NA
TGTGCCAGCAGCCGAGTTGACACTGAAGCTTTCTTT CASSRVDTEAFF TRBJ1-1 NA TRBV7-8 NA
TGTGCCAGCAGCTTAAGGGGTGGAGGTAATTCACCCCTCCACTTT CASSLRGGGNSPLHF TRBJ1-6 NA TRBV7-9 NA
TGTGCCAGCAGTTTGGGCACTGAAGCTTTCTTT CASSLGTEAFF TRBJ1-1 NA TRBV12-3/TRBV12-4 few
TGTGCCAGCTCACCGAGTCTGGAAGAGACCCAGTACTTC CASSPSLEETQYF TRBJ2-5 NA TRBV18 NA
TGTGCCAGCAGCTTGGATCTCAGGGTTTTGGGCTACACCTTC CASSLDLRVLGYTF TRBJ1-2 NA TRBV5-8 once
TGCAGTGCTTACCCGGGAACTGCTTCCTACGAGCAGTACTTC CSAYPGTASYEQYF TRBJ2-7 NA TRBV20-1 NA
TGTGCCAGCAGTTCCAGGGTTGACTCCTACAATGAGCAGTTCTTC CASSSRVDSYNEQFF TRBJ2-1 NA TRBV28 NA
TGTGCCAGCAGCGCATCGACTAGCGTGAAGACCCAGTACTTC CASSASTSVKTQYF TRBJ2-5 TRBD2 TRBV5-6 NA
TGTGCCAGCAGCTGGAGGACAGGGAAAAACATTCAGTACTTC CASSWRTGKNIQYF TRBJ2-4 TRBD1 TRBV5-8 NA
TGCAGCGCACAACAGGGTCCCAATCAGCCCCAGCATTTT CSAQQGPNQPQHF TRBJ1-5 NA TRBV29-1 few
TGTGCCAGTAGTAACGACAGGGGAAGACGGGAGACCCAGTACTTC CASSNDRGRRETQYF TRBJ2-5 TRBD1 TRBV19 NA
TGCGCCAGCAGCATGGCCGGGACAGGGGCGTTCGGGGCCCACTACGAGCAGTACTTC CASSMAGTGAFGAHYEQYF TRBJ2-7 TRBD1 TRBV5-1 NA
TGCGCCAGCAGCCAGGGGGACCTGTCCTACGAGCAGTACTTC CASSQGDLSYEQYF TRBJ2-7 NA TRBV4-1 NA
TGTGCCAGCAGTTTATCCCCCACTAACTATGGCTACACCTTC CASSLSPTNYGYTF TRBJ1-2 NA TRBV28 NA
TGTGCCAGCAGTTCCCCGGACAGGGAGTATCAGCCCCAGCATTTT CASSSPDREYQPQHF TRBJ1-5 TRBD1 TRBV28 NA
TGCAGTGCTTTAACCGGGACAGGGGGCGAGCAGTACTTC CSALTGTGGEQYF TRBJ2-7 TRBD1 TRBV20-1 NA
TGCAGTGCTAGAGACGCGCCAGCCTATGGCTACACCTTC CSARDAPAYGYTF TRBJ1-2 NA TRBV20-1 NA
TGCGCCAGCAGCCAAGTTCCAGGGCAAAACTACACCTTC CASSQVPGQNYTF TRBJ1-2 NA TRBV4-3 NA
TGTGCCAGCAGTGACCTGGGGGCTAGCGGGGAGACCCAGTACTTC CASSDLGASGETQYF TRBJ2-5 TRBD2 TRBV28 once
TGTGCCAGCAGCCAAGAGAACGGGAGGTCACCCCTCCACTTT CASSQENGRSPLHF TRBJ1-6 NA TRBV3-1 NA
TGCGCCAGCAGCAGGATTACAGGAGACTCCTACGAGCAGTACTTC CASSRITGDSYEQYF TRBJ2-7 NA TRBV5-1 NA
TGTGCCAGCAGTGTACGGGACACCGGGGAGCTGTTTTTT CASSVRDTGELFF TRBJ2-2 NA TRBV6-4 NA
TGTGCCACCAGCAGGTCTCGGGAGACCCAGTACTTC CATSRSRETQYF TRBJ2-5 NA TRBV15 NA
TGCAGTGCTCCTGTCTCACGGGTGAATTCACCCCTCCACTTT CSAPVSRVNSPLHF TRBJ1-6 NA TRBV20-1 NA
TGTGCCAGCAGTTATCACACGCAAGAGACCCAGTACTTC CASSYHTQETQYF TRBJ2-5 NA TRBV6-5 few
TGTGCCAGCTCACCACCACTAGCGGGAGGACCTTACGAGCAGTACTTC CASSPPLAGGPYEQYF TRBJ2-7 TRBD2 TRBV18 NA
TGCAGTGCTAGGGACGGACTAGTCCATGAGCAGTTCTTC CSARDGLVHEQFF TRBJ2-1 TRBD2 TRBV20-1 NA
TGCAGTGCCCAAAGGACAGGGGTTCGTCAGCCCCAGCATTTT CSAQRTGVRQPQHF TRBJ1-5 TRBD1 TRBV20-1 NA
TGTGCCACCAGTGATCCAAGACAGGGTAAGGGTGGTGAGCAGTTCTTC CATSDPRQGKGGEQFF TRBJ2-1 TRBD1 TRBV24-1 NA
TGTGCCAGCGGAACAGGGGCGGTGGACACTGAAGCTTTCTTT CASGTGAVDTEAFF TRBJ1-1 TRBD1 TRBV5-4 NA
TGTGCCAGCAGTGAGCAAAACAGGGGGATCCAGCATTTT CASSEQNRGIQHF TRBJ1-5 TRBD1 TRBV2 NA
TGTGCCAGCAGCTTAGACAGAAACACAGATACGCAGTATTTT CASSLDRNTDTQYF TRBJ2-3 NA TRBV11-3 NA
TGTGCCAGCAGTACACAGGGAAACCCCGGGGAGCTGTTTTTT CASSTQGNPGELFF TRBJ2-2 NA TRBV28 NA
TGTGCCAGCAGCCAAGAGCAGCGGCCAGATACGCAGTATTTT CASSQEQRPDTQYF TRBJ2-3 NA TRBV3-1 NA
TGTGCCAGCAGCACGGACGGGGCCTGGTCAGATACGCAGTATTTT CASSTDGAWSDTQYF TRBJ2-3 NA TRBV5-4 NA
TGCAGTGTTGACTCACGAGGGGGCAATCAGCCCCAGCATTTT CSVDSRGGNQPQHF TRBJ1-5 NA TRBV20-1 NA